One sample yielded the 31 T cell receptor beta chains listed below, sequenced in a study of blood T cell repertoires in COVID-19. Repertoires were generated with immunoSEQ multiplex PCR, while TCRdb's copy carries only in-frame clones and drops some. The table shows 120,000 or so clones, with over 75% occurring only once. Sequenced input: peripheral blood. The receptors shown here come from a man in his fifties or sixties with acute or convalescent COVID-19.

The chain links TRBV5-4 to TRBJ2-7; no clear D gene. Between the trimmed V and J ends, which lost 3 bases and 0 bases, there was a span of 7 bases. This CDR3 is 13 amino acids long. Germline CDR1 is SGHNT and CDR2 is YYREEE (reference sequence). The CDR3 DNA sequence: TGTGCCAGCAGCTCGACTGCCTCCTACGAGCAGTACTTC. Translating gives CASSSTASYEQYF.

V usage is TRBV7-9 and J usage is TRBJ2-2, with 12 bases fitting TRBD2. CDR1 SEHNR and CDR2 FQNEAQ come from the germline V gene (reference sequence). CDR3 length equals 16 residues. V was pared by 4 bases and J by 9 bases, with 9 bases of the junction left unmatched. CDR3 in DNA: TGTGCCAGCAGCTCCTCTAGCGGGAGGGCCCTCAGGGAGCTGTTTTTT. The encoded protein is CASSSSSGRALRELFF.

The V call is TRBV7-3, the J call TRBJ2-1, with TRBD2 matching 9 bases. V was pared by 0 bases and J by 5 bases, with 2 bases of the junction left unmatched. Germline-derived CDR1 and CDR2 are SGHTA and FQGTGA. This CDR3 region has 15 residues. The CDR3 loop is CASSLTSGRNNEQFF. The CDR3 nucleotides are TGTGCCAGCAGCTTAACCAGCGGGAGGAACAATGAGCAGTTCTTC.

The V call is TRBV27, the J call TRBJ2-1; 12 nucleotides agree with TRBD2. Trimming took 6 bases from V and 8 from J; bases not matched to a gene: 8. CDR1 is MNHEY and CDR2 is SMNVEV in the germline V gene (reference sequence). The CDR3 is 15 amino acids. CDR3 sequence (DNA): TGTGCCAGCAGCTCGTCCCTAGCGGGGGGGCATGAGCAGTTCTTC. The encoded protein is CASSSSLAGGHEQFF.

This sequence joins TRBV19 and TRBJ1-1; D is undetermined. CDR3 size: 16 residues. V was pared by 5 bases and J by 0 bases, with 16 bases between. CDR1 and CDR2 (germline): LNHDA, SQIVND (reference sequence). CDR3 in amino acids: CASSQTSSVLNTEAFF. The CDR3 nucleotides are TGTGCCAGTAGTCAGACATCCTCCGTCTTGAACACTGAAGCTTTCTTT.

The chain carries TRBV6-4 and TRBJ1-2; 7 bases map to TRBD1. CDR1 is MRHNA and CDR2 is SNTAGT in the germline V gene. This CDR3 is built from 13 residues. V lost 8 bases and J lost 4; bases outside the gene matches: 7. CDR3 sequence (DNA): TGTGCCAGCCCCGAGGGGGCACTCTATGGCTACACCTTC. Residues: CASPEGALYGYTF.

The CDR3 DNA follows: TGTGCCAGCAGCGCCGGACAGGCGACCTACGAGCAGTACTTC. Translated, it gives CASSAGQATYEQYF. The chain combines TRBV5-5 with TRBJ2-7; 7 positions match TRBD1. After removal of 4 bases from V and 2 bases from J, the junction contained 6 bases not matched to a gene. The germline V gene has CDR1 SGHKS and CDR2 YYEKEE (reference sequence). The CDR3 contains 14 residues.

The rearrangement links TRBV3-1 (or the pseudogene TRBV3-2) to TRBJ2-7; maybe TRBD2 (6 bases). The V end lost 2 bases, the J end lost 5 bases, and 16 bases lay between the germline ends. The CDR3 sequence is 15 residues long. CDR1 is LGHDT and CDR2 is YNNKEL in the germline V gene (reference sequence). The CDR3 region has the DNA TGTGCCAGCAGCCAACTTGCGGGGCATAACGACGAGCAGTACTTC. This translates into CASSQLAGHNDEQYF.

The chain carries TRBV5-4 and TRBJ2-2; TRBD1 agrees at 10 bases. This CDR3 has 15 residues. The V gene's germline CDR1 is SGHNT and CDR2 YYREEE (reference sequence). The junction had 6 bases not matched to a gene; V was cut back by 3 bases and J by 7 bases. The CDR3 reads CASSWDRGENGELFF. CDR3 sequence (DNA): TGTGCCAGCAGCTGGGACAGGGGTGAGAACGGGGAGCTGTTTTTT.

This chain joins TRBV6-6 and TRBJ1-2; TRBD1 matches at 8 bases. The CDR3 covers 14 residues. Germline CDR1 reads MNHNY; CDR2 reads SVGAGI (reference sequence). The V segment lost 6 bases and the J segment 8 bases; nucleotides outside the gene matches: 11. The CDR3 is CASRRTGGEGGYTF. In DNA form, the CDR3 reads TGTGCCAGCAGACGAACAGGGGGGGAAGGGGGCTACACCTTC.

This clone occurred a few times. The V gene is TRBV7-9, the J gene TRBJ2-1; weak D call: TRBD2 (6 bases). V was cut by 0 bases and J by 6 bases, with 9 bases left in between. The CDR3 spans 14 residues. Germline V gene lookup returns CDR1 SEHNR and CDR2 FQNEAQ (reference sequence). The CDR3: CASSLAGGGNEQFF. CDR3 bases: TGTGCCAGCAGCTTAGCGGGAGGAGGCAATGAGCAGTTCTTC.

This clone has a handful of counts. The chain links TRBV2 to TRBJ2-2, with D possibly being TRBD2 (6 bases). The V gene's germline CDR1 is SNHLY and CDR2 FYNNEI. The CDR3 has 18 residues. V lost 0 bases to trimming and J lost 5 bases, with 19 bases between them. In DNA, the CDR3 is TGTGCCAGCAGTGAAGCGCTTTATCGCGGGGAGCTTACCGGGGAGCTGTTTTTT. This gives the protein CASSEALYRGELTGELFF.

This sequence joins TRBV5-1 and TRBJ2-5, with D possibly TRBD2 on 6 matching bases. The CDR3 is 14 amino acids. Germline V gene lookup returns CDR1 SGHRS and CDR2 YFSETQ. Trimming stripped 0 bases from V and 5 bases from J, with 11 bases between. The CDR3 sequence is CASSLARGGETQYF. The CDR3 coding sequence is TGCGCCAGCAGCTTGGCTAGGGGAGGCGAGACCCAGTACTTC.

The V and J genes are TRBV21-1 and TRBJ2-3; TRBD2, the D gene given by the table, was not confirmed from the DNA. TRBV21-1 is termed a pseudogene. The CDR3 contains 18 residues. CDR3 sequence: CASSKEREGLGQSDTQYF. The DNA for the CDR3 is TGTGCCAGCAGCAAAGAAAGGGAGGGACTAGGGCAGTCAGATACGCAGTATTTT.

V and J are TRBV7-9 and TRBJ2-7; D gene uncertain. Germline loops: CDR1 SEHNR, CDR2 FQNEAQ (reference sequence). The V end lost 5 bases, the J end lost 7 bases, and 12 bases lay between the germline ends. The CDR3 consists of 12 residues. Here the CDR3 DNA reads TGTGCCAGCAGCGTTGTTAGCTGGGAGCAGTACTTC. Translating gives CASSVVSWEQYF.

CDR3 protein: CASRGAPGLAGGKETQYF. CDR3 bases: TGCGCCAGCAGGGGGGCACCGGGACTAGCGGGAGGAAAAGAGACCCAGTACTTC. The chain employs TRBV10-2 and TRBJ2-5, with 15 positions matching TRBD2. Trimming cost V 6 bases and J 3 bases; bases outside gene matches: 11. Germline CDR1 is WSHSY and CDR2 is SAAADI. This CDR3 has 18 residues.

CDR3 residues: CASSQETGNGYQPQHF. The DNA of the CDR3 is TGCGCCAGCAGCCAGGAGACAGGGAACGGTTATCAGCCCCAGCATTTT. The chain combines TRBV4-1 with TRBJ1-5; TRBD1 matches at 7 bases. The CDR3 spans 16 residues. CDR1 is MGHRA, CDR2 YSYEKL, per germline. Trimming at V came to 3 bases and at J to 5 bases, leaving 10 bases not matched to a gene.

V and J are TRBV30 and TRBJ2-7; 10 bases align to TRBD1. The CDR3 sequence is 15 residues long. Germline CDR1 is GTSNPN and CDR2 is SVGIG (reference sequence). V was clipped by 5 bases and J by 3 bases; unmatched bases: 10. CDR3 in DNA: TGTGCCTGGTGGGCCCGGGACAGGGGTAGCTACGAGCAGTACTTC. It specifies CAWWARDRGSYEQYF. The full variable domain, rest sourced from reference TRBV30 and TRBJ2-7, is SQTIHQWPATLVQPVGSPLSLECTVEGTSNPNLYWYRQAAGRGLQLLFYSVGIGQISSEVPQNLSASRPQDRQFILSSKKLLLSDSGFYLCAWWARDRGSYEQYFGPGTRLTVT.

The chain has TRBV2 and TRBJ2-1, with a tentative D call TRBD2 (7 bases). Looked up from germline, CDR1 is SNHLY and CDR2 is FYNNEI. The CDR3 extends over 12 amino acids. The V and J ends lost 6 bases and 8 bases respectively, with 11 bases between them. The CDR3 sequence is CASSWEGDEQFF. CDR3 DNA sequence: TGTGCCAGCAGCTGGGAGGGGGATGAGCAGTTCTTC.

This clone was recorded once. The CDR3 here is CASSRTGDYGYTF. CDR3 nucleotides: TGTGCCAGCAGTCGAACAGGGGACTATGGCTACACCTTC. The rearrangement joins TRBV6-5 to TRBJ1-2; 7 bases match TRBD1. Germline V CDR1 and CDR2: MNHEY, SVGAGI. The CDR3 spans 13 residues. J was trimmed by 3 bases and V by 5 bases; bases with no gene match: 3.

This clone appeared a single time. The chain uses TRBV27 and TRBJ2-1; the D gene is possibly TRBD2 (5 bases). Per the germline V gene, CDR1 is MNHEY and CDR2 is SMNVEV (reference sequence). V dropped 2 bases and J dropped 2 bases, with 13 bases sitting between them. This CDR3 contains 16 residues. Written as DNA, the CDR3 is TGTGCCAGCAGTTTACCTGGCGGGTCCCCCTACAATGAGCAGTTCTTC. Encoded protein: CASSLPGGSPYNEQFF.

A note on this clone: Other DNA sequences in this specimen translate into the identical CDR3. The chain carries TRBV10-1 and TRBJ1-1, with a possible D match to TRBD1 (5 bases). Germline loops: CDR1 WNHNN, CDR2 SYGVQD (reference sequence). The length of the CDR3 is 13 residues. V lost 6 bases, J lost 0 bases, and 8 bases lay in between. The CDR3 nucleotides are TGCGCCAGCAGACAGGCGATGAACACTGAAGCTTTCTTT. Protein: CASRQAMNTEAFF.

The genes are TRBV6-5 and TRBJ1-4; 8 positions agree with TRBD1. Germline V gene data show CDR1 as MNHEY and CDR2 as SVGAGI. The CDR3 contains 14 residues. V lost 7 bases and J lost 8; bases outside the gene matches: 9. The CDR3 DNA sequence: TGTGCCAGCACCCCGAGGACAGGGTACGAAAAACTGTTTTTT. Amino acid sequence: CASTPRTGYEKLFF.

This clone was observed a single time. This rearrangement joins TRBV5-1 to TRBJ2-7; the match to TRBD1 covers 8 bases. The CDR3 is 16 amino acids. From germline, CDR1 is SGHRS and CDR2 YFSETQ. V shed 3 bases and J 2 bases; nucleotides not matched to a gene: 10. The CDR3, as DNA: TGCGCCAGCAGCTCAGCAGGGGGCACAGGCACCTACGAGCAGTACTTC. Protein sequence: CASSSAGGTGTYEQYF.

V usage is TRBV3-1 (or the pseudogene TRBV3-2) and J usage is TRBJ1-2, with 7 nucleotides matching TRBD1. V shed 4 bases, J shed 4 bases, and the junction held 12 bases outside the gene matches. The CDR3 contains 16 residues. The germline gives CDR1 LGHDT, CDR2 YNNKEL (reference sequence). The DNA of the CDR3 is TGTGCCAGCAGCCCAAAAACCGCAGGGGGAATCTATGGCTACACCTTC. Protein: CASSPKTAGGIYGYTF.

The chain couples TRBV5-4 to TRBJ1-2; possible D gene TRBD1, 5 bases. CDR3 length: 13 residues. The V end lost 1 base, the J end lost 8 bases, and 12 bases lay between the germline ends. CDR1 is SGHNT, CDR2 YYREEE, per germline (reference sequence). CDR3 in amino acids: CASSLSRVGGYTF. The CDR3 DNA follows: TGTGCCAGCAGCTTGTCCAGGGTCGGGGGCTACACCTTC. Full variable domain (rest looked up from reference TRBV5-4 and TRBJ1-2): ETGVTQSPTHLIKTRGQQVTLRCSSQSGHNTVSWYQQALGQGPQFIFQYYREEENGRGNFPPRFSGLQFPNYSSELNVNALELDDSALYLCASSLSRVGGYTFGSGTRLTVV.

This clone was seen once. J is TRBJ2-7 and V is TRBV28; 10 positions match TRBD2. Germline-derived CDR1 and CDR2 are MDHEN and SYDVKM. This CDR3 region has 14 residues. The V and J ends lost 3 bases and 3 bases, in that order; junction bases with no gene match: 2. CDR3 loop: CASSLTSGLYEQYF. The CDR3 coding sequence is TGTGCCAGCAGTTTGACTAGCGGGCTCTACGAGCAGTACTTC. The full variable domain, its missing parts supplied by reference TRBV28 and TRBJ2-7, is DVKVTQSSRYLVKRTGEKVFLECVQDMDHENMFWYRQDPGLGLRLIYFSYDVKMKEKGDIPEGYSVSREKKERFSLILESASTNQTSMYLCASSLTSGLYEQYFGPGTRLTVT.

The chain has TRBV14 and TRBJ2-5; 7 nucleotides match TRBD1. In germline, CDR1 is SGHDN, CDR2 FVKESK. The CDR3 sequence is 16 residues long. Trimming at V came to 1 base and at J to 1 base, leaving 6 bases not matched to a gene. CDR3 amino acids: CASSQGSRQGQETQYF. In nucleotides, the CDR3 is TGTGCCAGCAGCCAAGGAAGCAGACAGGGCCAAGAGACCCAGTACTTC.

The chain is built from TRBV5-1 and TRBJ1-2; the D is unclear. Germline V gene sequence: CDR1 SGHRS, CDR2 YFSETQ. V was pared by 0 bases and J by 4 bases, with 13 bases between. The CDR3 covers 15 residues. The CDR3 loop reads CASSLGPLTVYGYTF. The CDR3, as DNA: TGCGCCAGCAGCTTGGGACCCCTGACTGTCTATGGCTACACCTTC.

V usage is TRBV5-1 and J usage is TRBJ1-2, with 11 bases identical to TRBD1. Germline V gene lookup returns CDR1 SGHRS and CDR2 YFSETQ. CDR3 length: 14 amino acids. The V and J ends lost 5 bases and 6 bases, in that order; junction bases with no gene match: 6. DNA for the CDR3: TGCGCCAGCAGTATCGGACAGGGGGCGAATGGCTACACCTTC. It is translated as CASSIGQGANGYTF.

The chain combines TRBV14 with TRBJ2-1; 10 bases align to TRBD2. The junction had 3 bases not matched to a gene; V was cut back by 5 bases and J by 2 bases. There are 15 residues in the CDR3. CDR1 and CDR2 from the germline V gene are SGHDN and FVKESK. CDR3 residues: CASSLAGGAYNEQFF. The CDR3 DNA is TGTGCCAGCAGCTTAGCGGGAGGAGCCTACAATGAGCAGTTCTTC.